The 11 T cell receptor beta chains given below trace back to one sample, sequenced in a study of HIV-infected children after antiretroviral therapy interruption. RNA-based 3' RACE libraries used unique molecular identifiers. TCRdb recomputed calls from the 3' RACE reads with MiXCR, one row per CDR3 protein. This sample has some 15,000 distinct CDR3 sequences, with 3% to 3.5% found just once. Treatment described: PENTA 11 planned treatment interruption arm or continuous ART arm. The sequences come from CD45RO+ CD8+ T cells from PBMCs, pooled from several time points, collected from a donor given antiretroviral therapy, either interrupted or continuous. Subset: memory CD8+ CD45RO+ CD45RA- T cells. All receptors derive from a pool of human donors with HIV.

Ten or more counts support this clonotype. The chain combines TRBV12-3 or TRBV12-4 with TRBJ1-5; D is perhaps TRBD1 (6 bases). Deletions cut 8 bases from V and 1 base from J, with 12 bases between. The CDR3 is made up of 14 amino acids. The chain's CDR3 is CASARGGSNQPQHF. The CDR3 nucleotides are TGTGCCAGCGCCCGAGGGGGAAGCAATCAGCCCCAGCATTTT.

This clonotype was observed many times. V usage is TRBV28 and J usage is TRBJ1-6; unclear D gene. The CDR3 extends over 16 amino acids. Germline values: CDR1 MDHEN, CDR2 SYDVKM. Trimming left V 6 bases short and J 0 bases short, with 12 bases between. The CDR3: CASRDSRSSYNSPLHF. As DNA, the CDR3 is TGTGCCAGCAGGGACTCCCGGAGCTCCTATAATTCACCCCTCCACTTT.

This clonotype occurred many times. V and J are TRBV28 and TRBJ2-5, with TRBD1 identical over 10 bases. Germline loops: CDR1 MDHEN, CDR2 SYDVKM. This CDR3 is built from 15 residues. The V segment lost 6 bases and the J segment 5 bases; nucleotides outside the gene matches: 9. CDR3 residues: CASSPGTGEVETQYF. The DNA of the CDR3 is TGTGCCAGCAGCCCCGGGACAGGGGAAGTCGAGACCCAGTACTTC.

About this clonotype: A single base separates this from a much larger clone, so it may be a read error. The conserved final phenylalanine or tryptophan is absent from the CDR3, which likely points to a read error. The chain is built from TRBV2 and TRBJ1-2; no definite D call. Trimming pared 7 bases from V and 4 bases from J, leaving 10 bases between. Germline values: CDR1 SNHLY, CDR2 FYNNEI. The CDR3 covers 12 residues. In DNA, the CDR3 is TGTGCCAGCACCCAAGAAGTCTATGGCTACACCTCC. Protein product: CASTQEVYGYTS.

About this clonotype: Being one base from a much bigger clone, this may be a read error. Because the CDR3 is missing its conserved closing phenylalanine or tryptophan, this is likely a read error. This chain connects TRBV27 to TRBJ1-5; 9 nucleotides align to TRBD1. The CDR3 is made up of 15 amino acids. Germline V lookup: CDR1 MNHEY, CDR2 SMNVEV (reference sequence). The J segment lost 4 bases and the V segment lost 6 bases, leaving 7 bases of the junction unmatched. Here the CDR3 DNA reads TGTGCCAGCAGGCGAACAGGGGGCTCAAATCAGCCCCAGCATTCT. This encodes CASRRTGGSNQPQHS.

This clonotype was seen at least ten times. The chain uses TRBV4-2 and TRBJ2-6, with a weak D call TRBD1 (6 bases). The CDR3 consists of 17 residues. V was cut by 3 bases and J by 3 bases, with 15 bases left in between. From germline, CDR1 is LGHNA and CDR2 YNFKEQ. The CDR3 here is CASSHPLQGFGANVLTF. The CDR3, as DNA: TGTGCCAGCAGCCACCCTCTTCAGGGGTTTGGGGCCAACGTCCTGACTTTC.

In this sample, this clonotype turned up many times. The rearrangement uses TRBV12-5 and TRBJ2-5; D is possibly TRBD1 or TRBD2 (5 bases each). CDR1 LGHNT and CDR2 FRNRAP come from the germline V gene. The CDR3 is made up of 15 amino acids. Trimming took off 0 bases at V and 6 bases at J, with 14 bases between the two ends. CDR3 sequence (DNA): TGTGCTAGTGGTTTGGTGAGGGGAAGGGAACAGACCCAGTACTTC. Translated, it gives CASGLVRGREQTQYF.

The gene calls are TRBV12-5 and TRBJ2-5; 9 positions match TRBD2. The germline V gene encodes CDR1 LGHNT and CDR2 FRNRAP. This CDR3 is built from 16 residues. The V segment lost 3 bases and the J segment 4 bases; nucleotides outside the gene matches: 9. CDR3 protein: CASGLAGGYDGETQYF. The CDR3 coding sequence is TGTGCTAGTGGTTTAGCGGGGGGCTACGACGGAGAGACCCAGTACTTC.

This clonotype appeared many times. The CDR3 sequence: CASSQVTGEQYF. DNA of the CDR3: TGTGCCAGCAGCCAAGTGACAGGCGAGCAGTACTTC. The chain combines TRBV4-2 with TRBJ2-7, with D maybe TRBD1 (6 bases). The CDR3 loop spans 12 amino acids. CDR1 and CDR2 (germline): LGHNA, YNFKEQ. The V end lost 1 base, the J end lost 6 bases, and 7 bases lay between the germline ends.

This clonotype showed up many times. The chain combines TRBV2 with TRBJ2-3; D assignment may be TRBD1 or TRBD2 (5 bases each). Germline lookup yields CDR1 SNHLY and CDR2 FYNNEI. Deletions cut 6 bases from V and 3 bases from J, with 16 bases between. The CDR3 is made up of 15 amino acids. The CDR3: CASRGTAWITDTQYF. The CDR3 DNA sequence: TGTGCCAGCAGGGGGACGGCTTGGATAACAGATACGCAGTATTTT.

This clonotype appeared many times. The chain employs TRBV27 and TRBJ2-3; 7 bases line up with TRBD1. The CDR3 runs to 14 residues. V lost 3 bases and J lost 0; bases outside the gene matches: 0. Germline assignment: CDR1 MNHEY and CDR2 SMNVEV (reference sequence). The chain's CDR3 is CASSLGQSTDTQYF. The CDR3 coding sequence is TGTGCCAGCAGTTTGGGACAGAGCACAGATACGCAGTATTTT.